One sample yielded the 27 T cell receptor beta chains listed below, sequenced in a study of blood T cell repertoires in COVID-19. Data came from immunoSEQ multiplex PCR; TCRdb stores just in-frame clones and leaves some out. The table includes 150,000 to 200,000 clones, more than 75% detected once. Sequenced: peripheral blood. These receptors were taken from a woman under 30 who had recovered from COVID-19.

The V call is TRBV5-4, the J call TRBJ1-1; the D is unclear. The CDR3 is made up of 13 amino acids. The ends were cut back, 4 bases at V and 4 bases at J, with 11 bases in the middle. Germline CDR1 reads SGHNT; CDR2 reads YYREEE (reference sequence). This chain's CDR3 is CASSSILSTEAFF. The CDR3 bases are TGTGCCAGCAGCAGCATATTGTCCACTGAAGCTTTCTTT.

This chain uses TRBV7-9 with TRBJ2-2, with 9 bases that match TRBD1. CDR1 is SEHNR and CDR2 is FQNEAQ in the germline V gene (reference sequence). The CDR3 runs 19 residues. With 6 bases clipped from V and 6 bases from J, the junction kept 20 bases outside the gene matches. The CDR3 protein is CASSITSGTGYFKAGELFF. In nucleotides, the CDR3 is TGTGCCAGCAGTATTACTTCCGGGACAGGGTATTTTAAGGCCGGGGAGCTGTTTTTT.

The V call is TRBV7-6, the J call TRBJ2-1, with D perhaps matching TRBD2 (6 bases). The CDR3 length is 16 residues. Germline V gene lookup returns CDR1 SGHVS and CDR2 FNYEAQ. V dropped 1 base and J dropped 0 bases, with 10 bases sitting between them. This CDR3 reads CASSLVGEASYNEQFF. DNA of the CDR3: TGTGCCAGCAGCTTAGTAGGGGAGGCCTCCTACAATGAGCAGTTCTTC.

The chain combines TRBV2 with TRBJ2-3; TRBD2 matches at 9 bases. The length of the CDR3 is 14 residues. The trim removed 5 bases at V and 2 bases at J, leaving 2 bases unmatched. In germline, CDR1 is SNHLY, CDR2 FYNNEI. DNA of the CDR3: TGTGCCAGCAGTTTAGCGGGGGCCACAGATACGCAGTATTTT. Protein sequence: CASSLAGATDTQYF. The entire variable domain, with the rest obtained from reference TRBV2 and TRBJ2-3, is as follows: EPEVTQTPSHQVTQMGQEVILRCVPISNHLYFYWYRQILGQKVEFLVSFYNNEISEKSEIFDDQFSVERPDGSNFTLKIRSTKLEDSAMYFCASSLAGATDTQYFGPGTRLTVL.

In this sample, this clone turned up a few times. The chain couples TRBV4-3 to TRBJ2-1; TRBD2 aligns across 14 bases. CDR3 length: 16 residues. V lost 5 bases to trimming and J lost 9 bases; unmatched junction nucleotides: 9. Germline-derived CDR1 and CDR2 are LGHNA and YSLEER. DNA for the CDR3: TGCGCCAGCAGCTTCCGACTAGCGGGGGGGCCTAGTGAGCAGTTCTTC. Residues: CASSFRLAGGPSEQFF.

This clone showed up just a few times. The rearrangement links TRBV11-1 to TRBJ2-7, with 7 bases that match TRBD1. Germline V CDR1 and CDR2: SGHAT, FQDESV (reference sequence). The CDR3 runs to 14 residues. V was clipped by 1 base and J by 3 bases; unmatched bases: 3. The CDR3 protein is CASSLESGGYEQYV. CDR3 DNA: TGTGCCAGCAGCTTAGAGTCAGGGGGCTACGAGCAGTACGTC.

The CDR3 DNA reads TGTGCCAGCAGTTACCCTGGACTAGCGGGTCTTGGGCAGTTCTTC. This gives the protein CASSYPGLAGLGQFF. The chain links TRBV6-2 or TRBV6-3 to TRBJ2-1; 11 bases are a match to TRBD2. Germline V gene data show CDR1 as MNHEY and CDR2 as SVGEGT. V lost 2 bases, J lost 12 bases, and 9 bases stayed unmatched. This CDR3 contains 15 residues.

V and J are TRBV3-1 (or the pseudogene TRBV3-2) and TRBJ2-3; 8 nucleotides align to TRBD2. Germline V lookup: CDR1 LGHDT, CDR2 YNNKEL (reference sequence). This CDR3 has 16 amino acids. V dropped 5 bases and J dropped 1; count of bases not matched to a gene: 8. CDR3 coding DNA: TGTGCCAGCAGCTTGGGGCCAGCGGGGGGCACAGATACGCAGTATTTT. Its translation: CASSLGPAGGTDTQYF.

The rearrangement links TRBV20-1 to TRBJ1-2; D unclear. This CDR3 region has 9 residues. Germline CDR1 is DFQATT and CDR2 is SNEGSKA (reference sequence). V lost 3 bases, J lost 14 bases, and 10 bases lay in between. This CDR3 reads CSASPPGTF. The CDR3 DNA sequence: TGCAGTGCTAGTCCCCCGGGGACCTTC.

This clone occurred once. The chain combines TRBV19 with TRBJ1-5, with 7 bases matching TRBD1. The CDR3 is made up of 18 amino acids. J lost 1 base, V lost 4 bases, and 13 bases had no gene match. In germline, CDR1 is LNHDA, CDR2 SQIVND (reference sequence). CDR3 residues: CASSNRDSLGRSNQPQHF. The CDR3 coding sequence is TGTGCCAGTAGTAACCGGGACAGCCTGGGGAGGAGCAATCAGCCCCAGCATTTT. Full variable domain (missing parts from reference TRBV19 and TRBJ1-5): DGGITQSPKYLFRKEGQNVTLSCEQNLNHDAMYWYRQDPGQGLRLIYYSQIVNDFQKGDIAEGYSVSREKKESFPLTVTSAQKNPTAFYLCASSNRDSLGRSNQPQHFGDGTRLSIL.

This clone was seen a single time. The chain uses TRBV3-1 (or the pseudogene TRBV3-2) and TRBJ1-4; 9 bases match TRBD1. CDR3 size: 16 residues. The V and J ends lost 4 bases and 5 bases, in that order; junction bases with no gene match: 8. Germline CDR1 reads LGHDT; CDR2 reads YNNKEL (reference sequence). The CDR3, as DNA: TGTGCCAGCAGCCTCCTTATGACAGGGGGGAATGAAAAACTGTTTTTT. Encoded protein: CASSLLMTGGNEKLFF.

The J gene is TRBJ1-1, the V gene TRBV5-1, with 8 bases that match TRBD1. In germline, CDR1 is SGHRS, CDR2 YFSETQ. V was clipped by 4 bases and J by 3 bases; unmatched bases: 5. The CDR3 totals 14 residues. Here the CDR3 reads CASSPGQVDTEAFF. The CDR3 region has the DNA TGCGCCAGCAGCCCGGGACAGGTGGACACTGAAGCTTTCTTT.

CDR3 protein: CASSEILGQGNSPLHF. The CDR3 DNA follows: TGTGCCAGCAGTGAAATTCTAGGACAGGGTAATTCACCCCTCCACTTT. The rearrangement uses TRBV2 and TRBJ1-6; 8 bases match TRBD1. This CDR3 has 16 residues. CDR1 and CDR2 from the germline V gene are SNHLY and FYNNEI. V was clipped by 2 bases and J by 6 bases; unmatched bases: 6.

The chain links TRBV10-3 to TRBJ1-1; 8 bases map to TRBD1. Germline CDR1 is ENHRY and CDR2 is SYGVKD. The CDR3 totals 14 residues. Germline trimming cut 4 bases from V and 6 bases from J; bases unmatched to any gene: 7. This CDR3 reads CAISGIQGVAEAFF. The CDR3 DNA sequence: TGTGCCATCAGTGGGATACAGGGGGTAGCTGAAGCTTTCTTT.

V gene TRBV12-3 or TRBV12-4 combines with J gene TRBJ1-1; TRBD1 might be the D (5 bases). V was pared by 6 bases and J by 4 bases, with 12 bases between. CDR3 length equals 13 residues. In DNA form, the CDR3 reads TGTGCCAGCAGGGGCAGGGATCTCACTGAAGCTTTCTTT. It encodes CASRGRDLTEAFF.

V gene TRBV7-8 combines with J gene TRBJ1-1; possible D gene TRBD1, 5 bases. V was trimmed by 5 bases and J by 7 bases, leaving 20 bases between them. CDR3 length: 15 residues. Germline-derived CDR1 and CDR2 are SGHVS and FQNEAQ. The chain's CDR3 is CASSKMGQSAIEAFF. The CDR3 DNA follows: TGTGCCAGCAGCAAAATGGGGCAGAGCGCTATTGAAGCTTTCTTT.

The chain uses TRBV7-3 and TRBJ2-5; 9 positions match TRBD1. This CDR3 comprises 15 residues. The J segment lost 4 bases and the V segment lost 3 bases, leaving 6 bases of the junction unmatched. The germline gives CDR1 SGHTA, CDR2 FQGTGA. The CDR3: CASSLGDRDVETQYF. For the CDR3, the DNA is TGTGCCAGCAGCTTGGGGGACAGGGATGTAGAGACCCAGTACTTC.

The gene calls are TRBV5-1 and TRBJ2-1, with 9 bases aligning to TRBD2. CDR3 length equals 18 residues. Per germline, CDR1 SGHRS and CDR2 YFSETQ. Trimming at V came to 0 bases and at J to 4 bases, leaving 11 bases not matched to a gene. The CDR3 DNA sequence: TGCGCCAGCAGCTTGGGGCCTAGCGGGACCTCCTTTTACAATGAGCAGTTCTTC. Amino acids: CASSLGPSGTSFYNEQFF. The variable domain in full, with the rest retrieved from reference TRBV5-1 and TRBJ2-1, is KAGVTQTPRYLIKTRGQQVTLSCSPISGHRSVSWYQQTPGQGLQFLFEYFSETQRNKGNFPGRFSGRQFSNSRSEMNVSTLELGDSALYLCASSLGPSGTSFYNEQFFGPGTRLTVL.

The V call is TRBV6-5, the J call TRBJ2-1, with 8 bases lining up with TRBD1. The trim removed 8 bases at V and 2 bases at J, leaving 5 bases unmatched. The CDR3 is made up of 14 amino acids. Per the germline V gene, CDR1 is MNHEY and CDR2 is SVGAGI. The CDR3 spells CASHQGAPYNEQFF. CDR3 bases: TGTGCCAGCCATCAGGGGGCTCCCTACAATGAGCAGTTCTTC.

This chain links TRBV9 with TRBJ2-4; D not certain. Deletions cut 3 bases from V and 5 bases from J, with 6 bases between. The CDR3 is 12 amino acids. Germline values: CDR1 SGDLS, CDR2 YYNGEE. The CDR3 here is CASSAAENIQYF. In DNA, the CDR3 is TGTGCCAGCAGCGCCGCAGAAAACATTCAGTACTTC. Full variable domain (outside the CDR3, taken from reference TRBV9 and TRBJ2-4): DSGVTQTPKHLITATGQRVTLRCSPRSGDLSVYWYQQSLDQGLQFLIQYYNGEERAKGNILERFSAQQFPDLHSELNLSSLELGDSALYFCASSAAENIQYFGAGTRLSVL.

As concerns this clone: Other DNA sequences of this sample code for an identical CDR3. The CDR3 DNA sequence: TGTGCCAGCAGCCAGGCACGGACAATGAACACTGAAGCTTTCTTT. Amino acid sequence: CASSQARTMNTEAFF. J is TRBJ1-1 and V is TRBV3-1 (or the pseudogene TRBV3-2); TRBD1 might be the D (5 bases). V lost 3 bases, J lost 0 bases, and 11 bases lay in between. Germline V gene data show CDR1 as LGHDT and CDR2 as YNNKEL (reference sequence). The CDR3 extends over 15 amino acids.

A single count supports this clone. The rearrangement joins TRBV7-6 to TRBJ2-6; 8 bases line up with TRBD2. The length of the CDR3 is 18 residues. CDR1 and CDR2 (germline): SGHVS, FNYEAQ. The J segment lost 4 bases and the V segment lost 4 bases, leaving 12 bases of the junction unmatched. CDR3 in amino acids: CASSSQSGGPGGANVLTF. CDR3 nucleotides: TGTGCCAGCAGCTCTCAGAGCGGGGGACCGGGAGGGGCCAACGTCCTGACTTTC.

This chain uses TRBV30 with TRBJ1-2; tentatively, D is TRBD1 (6 bases). Trimming pared 2 bases from V and 2 bases from J, leaving 12 bases between. The CDR3 totals 14 residues. The germline V gene has CDR1 GTSNPN and CDR2 SVGIG (reference sequence). Here the CDR3 reads CAWSPPQGNYGYTF. The CDR3, as DNA: TGTGCCTGGAGTCCCCCGCAGGGGAACTATGGCTACACCTTC.

The chain recombines TRBV6-2 or TRBV6-3 with TRBJ1-2; 9 bases are a match to TRBD1. The length of the CDR3 is 15 residues. Germline V lookup: CDR1 MNHEY, CDR2 SVGEGT. The junction had 7 bases not matched to a gene; V was cut back by 2 bases and J by 6 bases. CDR3 DNA sequence: TGTGCCAGCAGTTACCGCCGGGACAGGGTGGATGGCTACACCTTC. Residues: CASSYRRDRVDGYTF.

The chain is built from TRBV24-1 and TRBJ2-3; 8 positions match TRBD2. The germline V gene encodes CDR1 KGHDR and CDR2 SFDVKD. The CDR3 length is 16 residues. Trimming at V came to 3 bases and at J to 1 base, leaving 5 bases not matched to a gene. CDR3: CATSDPLAGRTDTQYF. For the CDR3, the DNA is TGTGCCACCAGTGATCCCTTAGCGGGACGCACAGATACGCAGTATTTT.

The chain carries TRBV25-1 and TRBJ1-1; D gene uncertain. Trimming left V 2 bases short and J 0 bases short, with 13 bases between. Per germline, CDR1 MGHDK and CDR2 SYGVNS. The CDR3 contains 16 residues. The CDR3: CASSETGSGVNTEAFF. The CDR3 nucleotides read TGTGCCAGCAGTGAAACTGGGAGCGGAGTGAACACTGAAGCTTTCTTT. The full variable domain, in which reference TRBV25-1 and TRBJ1-1 provide the parts outside the CDR3, is EADIYQTPRYLVIGTGKKITLECSQTMGHDKMYWYQQDPGMELHLIHYSYGVNSTEKGDLSSESTVSRIRTEHFPLTLESARPSHTSQYLCASSETGSGVNTEAFFGQGTRLTVV.

The chain couples TRBV18 to TRBJ1-2; maybe TRBD1 (5 bases). V lost 3 bases and J 2 bases, leaving 13 bases between the germline ends. The CDR3 spans 15 residues. Per the germline V gene, CDR1 is KGHSH and CDR2 is LQKENI. The CDR3 protein is CASSPEDKPNYGYTF. The CDR3, as DNA: TGTGCCAGCTCACCCGAGGACAAGCCGAACTATGGCTACACCTTC. The complete variable domain, with remaining parts taken from reference TRBV18 and TRBJ1-2, reads NAGVMQNPRHLVRRRGQEARLRCSPMKGHSHVYWYRQLPEEGLKFMVYLQKENIIDESGMPKERFSAEFPKEGPSILRIQQVVRGDSAAYFCASSPEDKPNYGYTFGSGTRLTVV.